This T cell receptor (beta chain) was recorded in a study of T-cell reconstitution after alpha-beta-depleted transplantation in children. Researchers prepared the TCRbeta library using unique molecular identifiers, the study reports. TCRdb analysed the PCR reads with MiXCR anew, one entry per CDR3 protein. The sample shows hundreds of thousands of distinct CDR3 sequences, around 14% of them seen only once. This clonotype was seen repeatedly, ten times or more. V was shortened by 1 base and J by 8 bases, with 11 bases between the two germline ends. CDR1 and CDR2 (germline): SNHLY, FYNNEI. This CDR3 spans 13 amino acids.

This chain connects TRBV2 to TRBJ1-1, with D perhaps TRBD1 (5 bases). Sequenced here: PBMCs, sampled before TCRalphabeta/CD19-depleted stem cell transplant. The TCR sequence derives from a girl aged 2 to 10 with congenital amegakaryocytic thrombocytopenia, due to receive a stem cell transplant. CDR3 amino acids: CASSEERRGEAFF. CDR3 coding DNA: TGTGCCAGCAGTGAAGAAAGGCGGGGCGAAGCTTTCTTT.